These 2 T cell receptor beta chains were all obtained from the same sample, sequenced in a study of blood T cell repertoires in COVID-19 (TCRdb year 2020). To prepare the library, the immunoSEQ multiplex PCR assay was applied. The table was pulled from immuneACCESS by TCRdb, which kept in-frame rearrangements only. Such tables lose some clones; where checked, under half of the loss comes from unresolved V genes, and the rest has no known cause. The sample table shows over 150,000 clones, and 70% to 80% are seen once. The ten largest clones add up to 8% to 9.5% of the sample. Material for sequencing was peripheral blood. The receptors stem from a man between 60 and 70 years old with acute or convalescent COVID-19.

The chain joins TRBV7-3 to TRBJ1-4; D unresolved. V lost 2 bases and J lost 8, with 15 bases in between. Germline V gene lookup returns CDR1 SGHTA and CDR2 FQGTGA. CDR3 length: 15 amino acids. For the CDR3, the DNA is TGTGCCAGCAGCTTATGTAGGTCAGGCTGGGAAAAACTGTTTTTT. Its protein product is CASSLCRSGWEKLFF.

The genes are TRBV27 and TRBJ1-5; possibly TRBD1 for D (6 bases). V was pared by 6 bases and J by 5 bases, with 14 bases between. This CDR3 comprises 14 residues. The germline V gene encodes CDR1 MNHEY and CDR2 SMNVEV (reference sequence). CDR3 DNA: TGTGCCAGCAGCACGGCAGGGGCGCATCAGCCCCAGCATTTT. This translates into CASSTAGAHQPQHF.